One and the same sample provided the 24 T cell receptor beta chains below, sequenced in a study of blood T cell repertoires in COVID-19. The assay was immunoSEQ multiplex PCR, and TCRdb's table has in-frame clones only and misses some. The sample yields a few hundred thousand clones, roughly 80% seen once. Sequencing was performed on peripheral blood. These receptors were obtained from a woman older than 75 with acute or convalescent COVID-19.

The genes are TRBV19 and TRBJ2-7; 7 bases agree with TRBD2. The J segment lost 7 bases and the V segment lost 3 bases, leaving 9 bases of the junction unmatched. There are 14 residues in the CDR3. Germline lookup yields CDR1 LNHDA and CDR2 SQIVND (reference sequence). The CDR3, as DNA: TGTGCCAGTAGTATTGCGACTAGCTACATAGAGCAGTACTTC. It encodes CASSIATSYIEQYF.

The rearrangement joins TRBV18 to TRBJ2-3; 10 nucleotides align to TRBD2. The germline V gene encodes CDR1 KGHSH and CDR2 LQKENI. This CDR3 contains 16 residues. The V and J ends lost 6 bases and 4 bases, in that order; junction bases with no gene match: 10. The CDR3 loop is CASSVGTSAKADTQYF. The DNA for the CDR3 is TGTGCCAGCTCGGTGGGGACTAGCGCAAAAGCAGATACGCAGTATTTT.

This clone appeared a few times. The rearrangement joins TRBV11-2 to TRBJ2-7, with no clear D. The CDR3 covers 13 residues. V was shortened by 2 bases and J by 4 bases, with 9 bases between the two germline ends. CDR1 SGHAT and CDR2 FQNNGV come from the germline V gene. The CDR3 reads CASSLPTVYEQYF. CDR3 nucleotides: TGTGCCAGCAGCTTACCAACAGTTTACGAGCAGTACTTC. The variable domain in full, with the rest retrieved from reference TRBV11-2 and TRBJ2-7, is EAGVAQSPRYKIIEKRQSVAFWCNPISGHATLYWYQQILGQGPKLLIQFQNNGVVDDSQLPKDRFSAERLKGVDSTLKIQPAKLEDSAVYLCASSLPTVYEQYFGPGTRLTVT.

The CDR3 is CASSGDFDTYNEQFF. CDR3 sequence (DNA): TGCGCCAGCAGCGGGGACTTTGATACCTACAATGAGCAGTTCTTC. The chain links TRBV10-2 to TRBJ2-1, with TRBD2 as a possible D gene (6 bases). This CDR3 region has 15 residues. The V and J ends lost 6 bases and 2 bases respectively, with 14 bases between them. The germline CDR1 and CDR2 sequences are WSHSY and SAAADI.

The V gene is TRBV7-3, the J gene TRBJ2-3, with 10 bases matching TRBD2. The V gene's germline CDR1 is SGHTA and CDR2 FQGTGA. This CDR3 spans 14 amino acids. V gave up 5 bases and J gave up 4 bases; unmatched junction bases: 3. This CDR3 is CASSPGTSADTQYF. The CDR3 coding sequence is TGTGCCAGCAGCCCAGGGACTAGCGCAGATACGCAGTATTTT.

J is TRBJ2-1 and V is TRBV28; TRBD1 agrees at 8 bases. CDR1 and CDR2 (germline): MDHEN, SYDVKM. V was clipped by 2 bases and J by 9 bases; unmatched bases: 12. The CDR3 runs to 16 residues. The CDR3 DNA is TGTGCCAGCAGTTTAGGGACAGGAAGGGCCGTGGGTGAGCAGTTCTTC. The encoded protein is CASSLGTGRAVGEQFF.

The chain couples TRBV2 to TRBJ2-5; 7 bases agree with TRBD1. Germline CDR1 reads SNHLY; CDR2 reads FYNNEI. CDR3 size: 16 residues. The V and J ends lost 6 bases and 1 base, in that order; junction bases with no gene match: 11. CDR3 in amino acids: CASRGLGQIVQETQYF. CDR3 nucleotides: TGTGCCAGCAGAGGATTGGGACAGATCGTCCAAGAGACCCAGTACTTC.

The chain couples TRBV19 to TRBJ2-1; D ambiguous. With 8 bases removed from V and 6 bases from J, the gap between germline ends came to 14 bases. CDR1 LNHDA and CDR2 SQIVND come from the germline V gene (reference sequence). The CDR3 is 13 amino acids. Here the CDR3 DNA reads TGTGCCAGTGCGGATTCAATCATCAATGAGCAGTTCTTC. Translated: CASADSIINEQFF.

The CDR3 nucleotides are TGTGCCAGCAGCATACGGACTAGCACGATAGAGGCAGATACGCAGTATTTT. It translates to CASSIRTSTIEADTQYF. V gene TRBV11-3 combines with J gene TRBJ2-3; 8 nucleotides line up with TRBD2. The J segment lost 4 bases and the V segment lost 5 bases, leaving 14 bases of the junction unmatched. Germline-derived CDR1 and CDR2 are SGHNT and YENEEA. CDR3 size: 17 residues.

V and J are TRBV11-3 and TRBJ2-7; D uncertain. Per the germline V gene, CDR1 is SGHNT and CDR2 is YENEEA. V shed 3 bases and J shed 2 bases, with 8 bases lying between them. The CDR3 sequence is 13 residues long. CDR3 DNA: TGTGCCAGCAGCTTTAAACAGCCCTACGAGCAGTACTTC. This encodes CASSFKQPYEQYF.

The chain combines TRBV11-2 with TRBJ2-2; a possible D gene is TRBD1 (5 bases). V lost 7 bases, J lost 2 bases, and 17 bases lay in between. The CDR3 spans 16 residues. Per the germline V gene, CDR1 is SGHAT and CDR2 is FQNNGV. CDR3 DNA: TGTGCCAGCACGTTCCACCAGGGAAGTAACACCGGGGAGCTGTTTTTT. Translating it yields CASTFHQGSNTGELFF. The full variable domain, with the rest looked up from reference TRBV11-2 and TRBJ2-2, is EAGVAQSPRYKIIEKRQSVAFWCNPISGHATLYWYQQILGQGPKLLIQFQNNGVVDDSQLPKDRFSAERLKGVDSTLKIQPAKLEDSAVYLCASTFHQGSNTGELFFGEGSRLTVL.

J is TRBJ2-7 and V is TRBV6-2 or TRBV6-3; D is uncertain. Trimming removed 4 bases at V and 2 bases at J, with 6 bases between. The CDR3 spans 12 residues. Per the germline V gene, CDR1 is MNHEY and CDR2 is SVGEGT. The CDR3 spells CASSSRTYEQYF. CDR3 DNA: TGTGCCAGCAGTTCCAGGACCTACGAGCAGTACTTC.

The chain links TRBV27 to TRBJ2-7; 8 bases match TRBD1. The length of the CDR3 is 14 residues. Per germline, CDR1 MNHEY and CDR2 SMNVEV (reference sequence). With 3 bases clipped from V and 2 bases from J, the junction kept 3 bases outside the gene matches. CDR3 loop: CASSFGQGPYEQYF. DNA for the CDR3: TGTGCCAGCAGTTTCGGACAGGGACCCTACGAGCAGTACTTC.

This clone was seen at least ten times. Within the sample, other DNA sequences also encode this same CDR3. This chain joins TRBV5-1 and TRBJ1-1; 9 bases map to TRBD1. Trimming at V came to 4 bases and at J to 4 bases, leaving 8 bases not matched to a gene. CDR1 is SGHRS, CDR2 YFSETQ, per germline. This CDR3 region has 15 residues. CDR3 loop: CASSPQQGAGTEAFF. The CDR3 nucleotides are TGCGCCAGCAGCCCTCAACAGGGGGCCGGCACTGAAGCTTTCTTT.

The rearrangement joins TRBV11-2 to TRBJ2-3, with a weak D call TRBD2 (5 bases). Germline CDR1 and CDR2: SGHAT and FQNNGV. V lost 5 bases and J lost 0, with 12 bases in between. The CDR3 contains 15 residues. Here the CDR3 reads CASSPGRRSTDTQYF. The DNA for the CDR3 is TGTGCCAGCAGCCCAGGACGGAGGAGCACAGATACGCAGTATTTT.

The chain recombines TRBV2 with TRBJ1-2, with TRBD1 identical over 8 bases. From germline, CDR1 is SNHLY and CDR2 FYNNEI. Trimming cost V 4 bases and J 8 bases; bases outside gene matches: 12. This CDR3 spans 15 amino acids. CDR3 nucleotide sequence: TGTGCCAGCAGTGTCCTCGGGGGACAGGTGCAAGGCTACACCTTC. This codes for CASSVLGGQVQGYTF.

The chain joins TRBV6-5 to TRBJ2-2; TRBD2 aligns across 8 bases. CDR3 length: 16 amino acids. V gave up 2 bases and J gave up 5 bases; unmatched junction bases: 7. Germline V gene data show CDR1 as MNHEY and CDR2 as SVGAGI. CDR3 amino acids: CASSYTGTRGTGELFF. DNA for the CDR3: TGTGCCAGCAGTTACACCGGGACTAGAGGAACCGGGGAGCTGTTTTTT.

This chain joins TRBV6-1 and TRBJ2-5; 7 nucleotides agree with TRBD2. Trimming removed 1 base from V and 7 bases from J; junction bases left unmatched: 12. The germline CDR1 and CDR2 sequences are MNHNS and SASEGT. There are 16 residues in the CDR3. The CDR3 here is CASSEDVAGVYGTQYF. Written as DNA, the CDR3 is TGTGCCAGCAGTGAAGATGTGGCGGGAGTGTATGGGACCCAGTACTTC.

The chain uses TRBV29-1 and TRBJ2-1; 7 bases are a match to TRBD2. Germline V CDR1 and CDR2: SQVTM, ANQGSEA. J lost 5 bases, V lost 2 bases, and 9 bases had no gene match. The CDR3 contains 15 residues. CDR3 coding DNA: TGCAGCGTTGAAAGAAGTGCGGGAGACGACAATGAGCAGTTCTTC. Amino acids: CSVERSAGDDNEQFF.

A single count supports this clone. The chain links TRBV14 to TRBJ1-5, with D possibly matching TRBD1 (5 bases). This CDR3 is built from 13 residues. V dropped 4 bases and J dropped 6 bases, with 10 bases sitting between them. Germline CDR1 reads SGHDN; CDR2 reads FVKESK. Here the CDR3 DNA reads TGTGCCAGCAGCCTAGGGGTCAGTCAGCCCCAGCATTTT. Its protein product is CASSLGVSQPQHF.

V usage is TRBV29-1 and J usage is TRBJ2-7; D is possibly TRBD2 (5 bases). Germline loops: CDR1 SQVTM, CDR2 ANQGSEA. V shed 4 bases and J shed 6 bases, with 19 bases lying between them. The CDR3 has 14 residues. This chain's CDR3 is CSVAERITGSEQYF. The CDR3 region has the DNA TGCAGCGTTGCGGAAAGAATAACGGGGAGCGAGCAGTACTTC.

V usage is TRBV5-1 and J usage is TRBJ1-1; tentative D call: TRBD1 (5 bases). Trimming removed 4 bases at V and 8 bases at J, with 15 bases between. Germline CDR1 reads SGHRS; CDR2 reads YFSETQ. The CDR3 is 13 amino acids. In DNA, the CDR3 is TGCGCCAGCAGCCCATGGACGGAGGGGGAAGCTTTCTTT. Its translation is CASSPWTEGEAFF. The full variable domain, in which reference TRBV5-1 and TRBJ1-1 provide the parts outside the CDR3, is KAGVTQTPRYLIKTRGQQVTLSCSPISGHRSVSWYQQTPGQGLQFLFEYFSETQRNKGNFPGRFSGRQFSNSRSEMNVSTLELGDSALYLCASSPWTEGEAFFGQGTRLTVV.

The V gene is TRBV4-3, the J gene TRBJ2-4, with D tentatively TRBD2 (7 bases). CDR3 length: 15 amino acids. With 1 base removed from V and 7 bases from J, the gap between germline ends came to 14 bases. CDR1 and CDR2 from the germline V gene are LGHNA and YSLEER. The CDR3 loop is CASSQVEGGWNIQYF. In DNA form, the CDR3 reads TGCGCCAGCAGCCAAGTGGAGGGGGGGTGGAACATTCAGTACTTC.

This chain links TRBV7-9 with TRBJ2-3, with TRBD1 as a possible D gene (7 bases). The CDR3 is 16 amino acids. Trimming cost V 2 bases and J 6 bases, with 18 bases left between them. CDR1 is SEHNR, CDR2 FQNEAQ, per germline (reference sequence). CDR3 in DNA: TGTGCCAGCAGCTTACTGAGACAGGGTGGAGGGGATACGCAGTATTTT. It encodes CASSLLRQGGGDTQYF.